The T cell receptor beta chain described here comes from a study of T cells after yellow fever vaccination. From the 5' RACE reads, TCRdb called clonotypes with MiXCR, one entry per CDR3 protein. The repertoire holds tens of thousands of distinct CDR3 sequences, with 4.4% as singletons. This clonotype has ten or more counts. This clonotype originated in a man younger than 40 who received the YFV17D yellow fever vaccine. The material was CD8+ T cells sorted from PBMCs, obtained 5 days after the yellow fever booster vaccination.

CDR3 bases: TGTGCCAGCAGCCTTAGCGGGAGGGCCGGGGATGAGCAGTTCTTC. Its translation is CASSLSGRAGDEQFF. The chain links TRBV7-8 to TRBJ2-1; 11 bases align to TRBD2. Per the germline V gene, CDR1 is SGHVS and CDR2 is FQNEAQ. This CDR3 region has 15 residues. The V and J ends lost 5 bases and 8 bases, in that order; junction bases with no gene match: 8.